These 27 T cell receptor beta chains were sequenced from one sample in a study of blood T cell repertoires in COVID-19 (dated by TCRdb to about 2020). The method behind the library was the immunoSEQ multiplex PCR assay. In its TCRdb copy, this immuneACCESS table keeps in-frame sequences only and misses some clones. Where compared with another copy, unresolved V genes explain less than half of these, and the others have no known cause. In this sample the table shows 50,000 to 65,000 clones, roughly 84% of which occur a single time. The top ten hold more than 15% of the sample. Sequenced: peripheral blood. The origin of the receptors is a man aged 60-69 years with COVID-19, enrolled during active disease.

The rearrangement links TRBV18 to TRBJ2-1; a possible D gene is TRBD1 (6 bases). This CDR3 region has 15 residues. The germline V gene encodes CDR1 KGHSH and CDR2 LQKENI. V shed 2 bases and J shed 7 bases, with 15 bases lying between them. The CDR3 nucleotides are TGTGCCAGCTCACCAAGGCCAGGGGATCGGAATGAGCAGTTCTTC. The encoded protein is CASSPRPGDRNEQFF.

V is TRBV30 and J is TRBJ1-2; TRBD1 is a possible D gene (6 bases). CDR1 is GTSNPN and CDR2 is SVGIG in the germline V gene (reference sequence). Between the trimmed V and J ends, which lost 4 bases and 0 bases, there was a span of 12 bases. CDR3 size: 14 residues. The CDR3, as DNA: TGTGCCTGGACACGGACAGCGACTAACTATGGCTACACCTTC. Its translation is CAWTRTATNYGYTF.

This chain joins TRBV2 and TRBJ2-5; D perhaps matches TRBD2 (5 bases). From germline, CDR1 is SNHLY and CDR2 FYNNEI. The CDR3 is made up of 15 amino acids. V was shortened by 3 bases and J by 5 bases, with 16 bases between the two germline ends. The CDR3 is CASSELLAGEETQYF. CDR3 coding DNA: TGTGCCAGCAGTGAGCTGCTAGCCGGCGAGGAGACCCAGTACTTC.

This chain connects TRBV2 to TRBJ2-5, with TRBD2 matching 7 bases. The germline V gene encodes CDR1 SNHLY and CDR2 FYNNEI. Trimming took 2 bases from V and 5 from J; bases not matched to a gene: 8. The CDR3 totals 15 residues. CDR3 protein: CASSEPRGSGETQYF. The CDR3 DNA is TGTGCCAGCAGTGAACCCCGGGGTAGCGGGGAGACCCAGTACTTC.

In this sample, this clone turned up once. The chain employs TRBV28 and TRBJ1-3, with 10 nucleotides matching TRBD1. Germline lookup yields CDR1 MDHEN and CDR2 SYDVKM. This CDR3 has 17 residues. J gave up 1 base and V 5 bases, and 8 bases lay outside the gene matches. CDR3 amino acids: CASSHPGTGDSGNTIYF. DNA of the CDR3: TGTGCCAGCAGTCATCCCGGGACAGGGGATTCTGGAAACACCATATATTTT. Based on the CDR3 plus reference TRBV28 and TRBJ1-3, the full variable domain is DVKVTQSSRYLVKRTGEKVFLECVQDMDHENMFWYRQDPGLGLRLIYFSYDVKMKEKGDIPEGYSVSREKKERFSLILESASTNQTSMYLCASSHPGTGDSGNTIYFGEGSWLTVV.

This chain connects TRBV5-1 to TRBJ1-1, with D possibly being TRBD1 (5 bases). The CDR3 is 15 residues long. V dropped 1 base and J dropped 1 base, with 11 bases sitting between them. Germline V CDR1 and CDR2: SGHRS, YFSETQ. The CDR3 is CASSLSPGQNTEAFF. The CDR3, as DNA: TGCGCCAGCAGCTTGTCCCCCGGACAGAACACTGAAGCTTTCTTT.

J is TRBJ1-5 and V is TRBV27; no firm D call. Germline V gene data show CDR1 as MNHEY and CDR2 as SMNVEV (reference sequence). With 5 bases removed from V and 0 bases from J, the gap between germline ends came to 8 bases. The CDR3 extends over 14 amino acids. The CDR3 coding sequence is TGTGCCAGCAGTACAGTATATAGCAATCAGCCCCAGCATTTT. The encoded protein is CASSTVYSNQPQHF.

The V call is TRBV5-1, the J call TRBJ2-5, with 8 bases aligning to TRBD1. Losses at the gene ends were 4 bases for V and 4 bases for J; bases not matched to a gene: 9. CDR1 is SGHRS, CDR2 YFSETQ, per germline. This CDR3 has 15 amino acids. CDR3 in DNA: TGCGCCAGCAGCACAGGACAGGGAGAGGGAGAGACCCAGTACTTC. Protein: CASSTGQGEGETQYF.

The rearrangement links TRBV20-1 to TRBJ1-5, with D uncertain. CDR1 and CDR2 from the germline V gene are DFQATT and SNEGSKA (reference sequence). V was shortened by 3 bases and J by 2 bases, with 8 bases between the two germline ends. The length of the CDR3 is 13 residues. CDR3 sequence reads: CSASLPGNQPQHF. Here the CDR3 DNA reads TGCAGTGCTAGTTTACCGGGCAATCAGCCCCAGCATTTT.

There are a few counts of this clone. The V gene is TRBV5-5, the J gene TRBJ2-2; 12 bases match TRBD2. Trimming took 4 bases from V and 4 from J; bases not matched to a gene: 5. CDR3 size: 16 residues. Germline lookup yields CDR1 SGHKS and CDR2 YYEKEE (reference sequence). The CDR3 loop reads CASSLRLAGVTGELFF. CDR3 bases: TGTGCCAGCAGCCTTCGACTAGCGGGAGTCACCGGGGAGCTGTTTTTT.

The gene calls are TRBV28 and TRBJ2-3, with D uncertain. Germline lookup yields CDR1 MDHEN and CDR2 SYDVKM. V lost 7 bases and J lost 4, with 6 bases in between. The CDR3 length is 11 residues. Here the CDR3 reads CASNRADTQYF. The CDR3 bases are TGTGCCAGCAATCGCGCAGATACGCAGTATTTT.

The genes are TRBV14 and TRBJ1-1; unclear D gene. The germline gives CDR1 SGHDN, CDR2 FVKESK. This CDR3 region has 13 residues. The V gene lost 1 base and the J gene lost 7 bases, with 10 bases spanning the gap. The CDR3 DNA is TGTGCCAGCAGCCAAGTAACCGGTAATGAAGCTTTCTTT. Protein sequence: CASSQVTGNEAFF.

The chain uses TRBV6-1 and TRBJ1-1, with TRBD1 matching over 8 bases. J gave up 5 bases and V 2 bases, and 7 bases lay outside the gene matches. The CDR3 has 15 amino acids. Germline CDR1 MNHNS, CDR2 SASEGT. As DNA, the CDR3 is TGTGCCAGCAGTGAAAAACAGGGGGTGGGAACTGAAGCTTTCTTT. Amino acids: CASSEKQGVGTEAFF.

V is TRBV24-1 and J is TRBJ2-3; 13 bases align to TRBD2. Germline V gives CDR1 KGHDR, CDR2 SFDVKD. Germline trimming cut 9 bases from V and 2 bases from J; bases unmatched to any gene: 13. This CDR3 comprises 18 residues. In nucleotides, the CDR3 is TGTGCCACCCAGCCCGGACTAGCGGGGGATAACCTCACAGATACGCAGTATTTT. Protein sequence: CATQPGLAGDNLTDTQYF.

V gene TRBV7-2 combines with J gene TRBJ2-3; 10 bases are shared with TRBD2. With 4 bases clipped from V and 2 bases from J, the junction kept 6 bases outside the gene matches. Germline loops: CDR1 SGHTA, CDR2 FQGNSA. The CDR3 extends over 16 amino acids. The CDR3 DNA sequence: TGTGCCAGCAGCTACATAAGCGGGGGGGCCACAGATACGCAGTATTTT. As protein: CASSYISGGATDTQYF.

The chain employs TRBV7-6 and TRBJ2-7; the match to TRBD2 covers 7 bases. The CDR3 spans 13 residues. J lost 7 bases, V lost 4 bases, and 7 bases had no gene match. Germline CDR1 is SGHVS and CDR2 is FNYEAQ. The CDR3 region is CASSSSAGSEQYF. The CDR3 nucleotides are TGTGCCAGCAGCTCTTCAGCGGGATCTGAGCAGTACTTC.

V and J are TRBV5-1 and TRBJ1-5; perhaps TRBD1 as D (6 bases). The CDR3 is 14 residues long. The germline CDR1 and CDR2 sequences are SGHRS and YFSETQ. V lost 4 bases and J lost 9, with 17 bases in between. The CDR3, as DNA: TGCGCCAGCAGCGAGACAGGCGAATCACGGCCCCAGCATTTT. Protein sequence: CASSETGESRPQHF.

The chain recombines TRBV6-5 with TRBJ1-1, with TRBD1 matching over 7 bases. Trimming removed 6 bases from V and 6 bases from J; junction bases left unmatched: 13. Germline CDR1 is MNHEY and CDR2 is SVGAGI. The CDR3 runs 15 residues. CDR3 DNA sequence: TGTGCCAGCAGCCGTGTAGGGGGCGTGTTGGCTGAAGCTTTCTTT. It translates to CASSRVGGVLAEAFF.

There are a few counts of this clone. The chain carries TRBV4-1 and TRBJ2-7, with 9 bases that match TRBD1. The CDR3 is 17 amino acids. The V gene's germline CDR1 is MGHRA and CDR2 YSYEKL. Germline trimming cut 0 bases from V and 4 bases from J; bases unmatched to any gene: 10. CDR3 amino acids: CASSQDLRTGAKYEQYF. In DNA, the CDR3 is TGCGCCAGCAGCCAAGACCTTCGGACAGGGGCGAAATACGAGCAGTACTTC.

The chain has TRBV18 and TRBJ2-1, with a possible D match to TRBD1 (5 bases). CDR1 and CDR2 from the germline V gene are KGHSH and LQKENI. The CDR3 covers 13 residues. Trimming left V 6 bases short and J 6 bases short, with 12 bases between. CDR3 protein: CASSQGTSNEQFF. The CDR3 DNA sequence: TGTGCCAGCTCCCAGGGTACGAGCAATGAGCAGTTCTTC.

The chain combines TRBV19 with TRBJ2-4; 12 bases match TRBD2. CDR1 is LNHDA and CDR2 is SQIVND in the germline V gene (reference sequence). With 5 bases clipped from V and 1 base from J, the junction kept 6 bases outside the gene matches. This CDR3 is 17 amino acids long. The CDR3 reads CASSPSGGAGAKNIQYF. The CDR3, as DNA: TGTGCCAGTAGTCCTAGCGGGGGGGCCGGCGCCAAAAACATTCAGTACTTC.

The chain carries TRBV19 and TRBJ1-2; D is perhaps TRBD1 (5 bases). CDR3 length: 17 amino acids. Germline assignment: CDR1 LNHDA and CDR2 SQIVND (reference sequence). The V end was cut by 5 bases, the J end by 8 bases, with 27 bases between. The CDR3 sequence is CASSSGIGSEFRAGYTF. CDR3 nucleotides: TGTGCCAGTAGTTCAGGGATCGGCAGTGAGTTTCGTGCGGGCTACACCTTC.

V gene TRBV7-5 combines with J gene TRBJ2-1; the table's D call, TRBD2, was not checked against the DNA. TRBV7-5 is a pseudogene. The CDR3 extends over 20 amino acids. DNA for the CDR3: TGTGTCAGAAGCTTATCTCCCGAGACAACTACTAGCGGAGAGGCAAATGAGCAGTTCTTC. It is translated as CVRSLSPETTTSGEANEQFF.

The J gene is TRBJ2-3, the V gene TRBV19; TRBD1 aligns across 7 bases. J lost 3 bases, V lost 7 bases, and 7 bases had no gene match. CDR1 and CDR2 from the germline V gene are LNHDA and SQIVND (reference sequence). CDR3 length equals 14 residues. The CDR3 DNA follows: TGTGCCAGTACCGAGACAGGGCGAACAGATACGCAGTATTTT. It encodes CASTETGRTDTQYF.

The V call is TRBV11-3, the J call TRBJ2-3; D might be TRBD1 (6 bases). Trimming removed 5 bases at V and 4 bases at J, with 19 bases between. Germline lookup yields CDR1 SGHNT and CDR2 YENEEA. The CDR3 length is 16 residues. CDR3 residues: CASSPYGGPFADTQYF. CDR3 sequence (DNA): TGTGCCAGCAGCCCCTATGGGGGCCCGTTTGCAGATACGCAGTATTTT.

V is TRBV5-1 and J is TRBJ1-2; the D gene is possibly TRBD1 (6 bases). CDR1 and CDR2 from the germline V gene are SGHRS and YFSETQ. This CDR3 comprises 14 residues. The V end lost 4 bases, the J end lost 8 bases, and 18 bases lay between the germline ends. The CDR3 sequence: CASSPSSDSLGYTF. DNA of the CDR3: TGCGCCAGCAGCCCGTCCTCGGACAGTTTGGGCTACACCTTC.

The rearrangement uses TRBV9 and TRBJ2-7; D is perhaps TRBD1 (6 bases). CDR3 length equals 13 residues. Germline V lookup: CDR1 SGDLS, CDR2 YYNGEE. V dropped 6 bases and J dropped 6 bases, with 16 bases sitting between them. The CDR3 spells CASTRGPESEQYF. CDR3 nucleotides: TGTGCCAGCACCAGGGGACCCGAGAGCGAGCAGTACTTC.